These 26 T cell receptor beta chains share one sample of origin, sequenced in a study of regulatory T cells in long-lasting Graves disease. As for time point: newly diagnosed GD, antithyroid drugs for less than 3 months. RNA isolated from PBMCs was used to make the TCR library. TCR beta libraries were built with iRepertoire HTBI primers and Arm-PCR of CDR3 regions. A single record per CDR3 protein comes from TCRdb applying MiXCR to the multiplex PCR reads. The table lists fewer than 350,000 distinct CDR3 sequences, over 15% of them singletons. This specimen consisted of peripheral blood mononuclear cells (PBMCs), obtained at new diagnosis, from a patient treated with antithyroid drugs. Receptors originate from a female donor with Graves disease.

There are many counts of this clonotype. This chain uses TRBV27 with TRBJ2-5, with TRBD2 identical over 10 bases. CDR1 MNHEY and CDR2 SMNVEV come from the germline V gene (reference sequence). CDR3 length: 15 residues. The V and J ends lost 5 bases and 5 bases, in that order; junction bases with no gene match: 8. The CDR3 coding sequence is TGTGCCAGCAGTCCCCCTAGCGGGAGAAGGGAGACCCAGTACTTC. Translating gives CASSPPSGRRETQYF.

There are many counts of this clonotype. Its ends do not fully match the called genes, so a read error is possible. CDR3 protein: CSVGHRGFSGF. CDR3 coding DNA: TGCAGCGTTGGCCACAGGGGTTTCAGCGGCTTC. The chain employs TRBV29-1 and TRBJ1-2; 7 positions agree with TRBD1. This CDR3 has 11 residues. Germline CDR1 SQVTM, CDR2 ANQGSEA.

There are many counts of this clonotype. The rearrangement uses TRBV6-1 and TRBJ1-3, with TRBD1 matching over 9 bases. V shed 10 bases, J shed 3 bases, and the junction held 13 bases outside the gene matches. The length of the CDR3 is 16 residues. Germline loops: CDR1 MNHNS, CDR2 SASEGT. CDR3 nucleotide sequence: TGTGCCACCACCGGGACAGGGTCTGAATTTGGAAACACCATATATTTT. Translating it yields CATTGTGSEFGNTIYF.

The rearrangement uses TRBV20-1 and TRBJ2-5; 9 bases agree with TRBD2. Germline V gene lookup returns CDR1 DFQATT and CDR2 SNEGSKA (reference sequence). The CDR3 has 15 residues. The V and J ends lost 3 bases and 5 bases, in that order; junction bases with no gene match: 10. The CDR3 here is CSARHSGRGGETQYF. CDR3 bases: TGCAGTGCTAGGCATAGCGGGAGAGGGGGTGAGACCCAGTACTTC.

Many counts were recorded for this clonotype. At one of its ends the junction is not consistent with the germline gene, which may arise from a read error. CDR3 amino acids: CASSIDGSRSSEQYF. The CDR3 DNA reads as TGTGCCAGTAGTATAGACGGCAGCCGCTCCTCCGAGCAGTACTTC. This chain links TRBV19 with TRBJ2-7, with no clear D. The CDR3 loop spans 15 amino acids. Germline-derived CDR1 and CDR2 are LNHDA and SQIVND (reference sequence).

DNA of the CDR3: TGTGCCAGCAGTTACGGGGGGGCTGGAAACACCATATATTTT. Encoded protein: CASSYGGAGNTIYF. The rearrangement joins TRBV6-9 to TRBJ1-3; possible D gene TRBD1, 5 bases. The CDR3 contains 14 residues. Germline CDR1 reads MNHGY; CDR2 reads SVAAGI. The germline V and J ends were trimmed by 3 bases and 2 bases, with 8 bases remaining between them.

The chain uses TRBV27 and TRBJ2-1; 9 bases map to TRBD2. The V gene end was trimmed by 2 bases and the J gene end by 6 bases; junction bases not matched to a gene: 17. CDR1 MNHEY and CDR2 SMNVEV come from the germline V gene (reference sequence). The CDR3 contains 19 residues. In DNA, the CDR3 is TGTGCCAGCAGTTTACGATCGGGTAGCGGGAGAACTGGTTCCAATGAGCAGTTCTTC. As protein: CASSLRSGSGRTGSNEQFF.

Concerning this clonotype: A much larger clone differs by one base, so this may be a read error. Without the conserved terminal phenylalanine or tryptophan, this CDR3 likely stems from a read error. Here the CDR3 reads CASSLAGSTDTQYS. The CDR3 coding sequence is TGCGCCAGCAGCTTGGCGGGAAGCACAGATACGCAGTATTCT. The chain joins TRBV5-1 to TRBJ2-3, with a tentative D call TRBD2 (5 bases). Germline V lookup: CDR1 SGHRS, CDR2 YFSETQ. Trimming removed 0 bases at V and 0 bases at J, with 5 bases between. The CDR3 covers 14 residues.

This clonotype has ten or more counts. The chain has TRBV6-2 or TRBV6-3 and TRBJ2-1; D remains unclear. V lost 0 bases and J 9 bases, leaving 9 bases between the germline ends. CDR3 length: 13 residues. Germline CDR1 reads MNHEY; CDR2 reads SVGEGT. This CDR3 is CASSYSRAGEQFF. The CDR3 DNA reads TGTGCCAGCAGTTACTCACGCGCTGGTGAGCAGTTCTTC.

Many counts were recorded for this clonotype. The V gene is TRBV27, the J gene TRBJ2-2, with D possibly TRBD1 on 6 matching bases. The germline V and J ends were trimmed by 1 base and 2 bases, with 8 bases remaining between them. Germline CDR1 reads MNHEY; CDR2 reads SMNVEV (reference sequence). The CDR3 contains 15 residues. CDR3 residues: CASSLWGQNTGELFF. The CDR3 DNA reads TGTGCCAGCAGTTTATGGGGACAAAACACCGGGGAGCTGTTTTTT.

This clonotype occurred many times. The chain is built from TRBV9 and TRBJ1-1; D possibly corresponds to TRBD1 (5 bases). The CDR3 is made up of 12 amino acids. Trimming left V 8 bases short and J 2 bases short, with 10 bases between. In germline, CDR1 is SGDLS, CDR2 YYNGEE. Here the CDR3 DNA reads TGTGCCAGTGGGACGGTAAACACTGAAGCTTTCTTT. Residues: CASGTVNTEAFF.

The table lists this clonotype with many counts. The genes are TRBV11-2 and TRBJ2-3; D is undetermined. V gave up 0 bases and J gave up 4 bases, with 11 bases separating them. The CDR3 loop spans 15 amino acids. Per the germline V gene, CDR1 is SGHAT and CDR2 is FQNNGV. The CDR3 DNA follows: TGTGCCAGCAGCTTAGATCGGATTGGGGCAGATACGCAGTATTTT. As protein: CASSLDRIGADTQYF.

This clonotype was observed once. This may arise from a read error, as a much more abundant clone is one base away. V gene TRBV29-1 combines with J gene TRBJ2-1; 8 bases agree with TRBD1. The CDR3 is 13 amino acids. Trimming cost V 4 bases and J 10 bases; bases outside gene matches: 9. Per the germline V gene, CDR1 is SQVTM and CDR2 is ANQGSEA. The CDR3: CSVVGQAPYEQFF. The CDR3 DNA reads as TGCAGCGTTGTGGGACAGGCCCCCTACGAGCAGTTCTTC.

This clonotype was found a few times. The V gene is TRBV5-5, the J gene TRBJ1-4; no clear D. This CDR3 comprises 15 residues. V was shortened by 4 bases and J by 1 base, with 11 bases between the two germline ends. The germline V gene encodes CDR1 SGHKS and CDR2 YYEKEE (reference sequence). This CDR3 reads CASSARLGTNEKLFF. Written as DNA, the CDR3 is TGTGCCAGCAGCGCTCGACTGGGAACTAATGAAAAACTGTTTTTT.

The V and J genes are TRBV2 and TRBJ1-4, with a weak D call TRBD1 (5 bases). Trimming removed 7 bases from V and 8 bases from J, with 20 bases in between. Germline-derived CDR1 and CDR2 are SNHLY and FYNNEI. The CDR3 length is 15 residues. The chain's CDR3 is CASNPGLGIVEKLFF. CDR3 coding DNA: TGTGCCAGCAATCCGGGACTGGGTATCGTCGAAAAACTGTTTTTT.

This clonotype was counted at least ten times. V is TRBV14 and J is TRBJ2-5, with no clear D. Germline CDR1 and CDR2: SGHDN and FVKESK. Trimming left V 4 bases short and J 2 bases short, with 17 bases between. This CDR3 comprises 16 residues. The CDR3 region is CASSPRAPIRQETQYF. CDR3 bases: TGTGCCAGCAGCCCTCGGGCCCCCATCCGTCAAGAGACCCAGTACTTC. The full variable domain, rest sourced from reference TRBV14 and TRBJ2-5, is EAGVTQFPSHSVIEKGQTVTLRCDPISGHDNLYWYRRVMGKEIKFLLHFVKESKQDESGMPNNRFLAERTGGTYSTLKVQPAELEDSGVYFCASSPRAPIRQETQYFGPGTRLLVL.

This clonotype was detected many times. CDR3 protein: CATSGLASGGSYNEQFF. As DNA, the CDR3 is TGTGCCACCAGCGGACTCGCAAGCGGAGGCTCCTACAATGAGCAGTTCTTC. The chain is built from TRBV15 and TRBJ2-1, with a tentative D call TRBD2 (5 bases). Germline-derived CDR1 and CDR2 are LNHNV and YYDKDF (reference sequence). The CDR3 has 17 residues. V was pared by 5 bases and J by 0 bases, with 17 bases between.

This clonotype occurred a few times. The chain uses TRBV12-3 or TRBV12-4 and TRBJ2-1, with 9 nucleotides matching TRBD1. After removal of 6 bases from V and 8 bases from J, the junction contained 5 bases not matched to a gene. The CDR3 contains 13 residues. CDR3 nucleotide sequence: TGTGCCAGCAGCCGTTGGGACAGGGATGAGCAGTTCTTC. It translates to CASSRWDRDEQFF.

This clonotype was counted a few times. The rearrangement links TRBV7-8 to TRBJ1-5, with TRBD1 identical over 9 bases. Trimming cost V 1 base and J 5 bases; bases outside gene matches: 3. Per the germline V gene, CDR1 is SGHVS and CDR2 is FQNEAQ. CDR3 length equals 15 residues. CDR3 nucleotide sequence: TGTGCCAGCAGCTTAGTGAGGACAGGGGATCAGCCCCAGCATTTT. The encoded protein is CASSLVRTGDQPQHF. Full variable domain (remainder filled in from reference TRBV7-8 and TRBJ1-5): GAGVSQSPRYKVAKRGQDVALRCDPISGHVSLFWYQQALGQGPEFLTYFQNEAQLDKSGLPSDRFFAERPEGSVSTLKIQRTQQEDSAVYLCASSLVRTGDQPQHFGDGTRLSIL.

This clonotype has a count of ten or more. The CDR3 DNA reads as TGCAGCGTGAAAACAGGGGACTATGGCTACACCTTC. Amino acids: CSVKTGDYGYTF. V is TRBV29-1 and J is TRBJ1-2, with 7 bases lining up with TRBD1. The CDR3 is 12 residues long. The ends lost 6 bases at V and 3 bases at J; junction bases unmatched: 4. Per germline, CDR1 SQVTM and CDR2 ANQGSEA. Variable domain in full (rest from reference TRBV29-1 and TRBJ1-2): SAVISQKPSRDICQRGTSLTIQCQVDSQVTMMFWYRQQPGQSLTLIATANQGSEATYESGFVIDKFPISRPNLTFSTLTVSNMSPEDSSIYLCSVKTGDYGYTFGSGTRLTVV.

This clonotype was counted ten times or more. The chain carries TRBV5-1 and TRBJ2-3; the D is unclear. Germline lookup yields CDR1 SGHRS and CDR2 YFSETQ. Between the trimmed V and J ends, which lost 4 bases and 3 bases, there was a span of 12 bases. This CDR3 spans 14 amino acids. The CDR3 DNA is TGCGCCAGCAGCCTCGAGCTACTTACAGATACGCAGTATTTT. Residues: CASSLELLTDTQYF.

The sample holds a few counts of this clonotype. V is TRBV7-2 and J is TRBJ2-7, with 9 bases fitting TRBD1. CDR1 is SGHTA and CDR2 is FQGNSA in the germline V gene. The V and J ends lost 5 bases and 7 bases, in that order; junction bases with no gene match: 12. The CDR3 has 15 residues. CDR3 region: CASSLPGQGTREQYF. CDR3 DNA: TGTGCCAGCAGCCTTCCAGGACAGGGGACGAGGGAGCAGTACTTC.

This clonotype was picked up one time. Given a much more abundant clone one base away, this may be a read error. Because the CDR3 is missing its conserved closing phenylalanine or tryptophan, this is likely a read error. This chain connects TRBV7-9 to TRBJ2-1, with D possibly being TRBD1 or TRBD2 (5 bases each). The CDR3 contains 14 residues. V dropped 5 bases and J dropped 7 bases, with 15 bases sitting between them. Per germline, CDR1 SEHNR and CDR2 FQNEAQ (reference sequence). The CDR3 spells CASSPGDRINEQFL. Here the CDR3 DNA reads TGTGCCAGCAGCCCTGGGGACCGGATTAATGAGCAGTTCCTC.

With respect to this clonotype: A much larger clone is a single base away; this may be a read error. This chain joins TRBV28 and TRBJ1-2; D possibly corresponds to TRBD1 (5 bases). CDR1 is MDHEN, CDR2 SYDVKM, per germline. The CDR3 is 13 residues long. CDR3 region: CASSLVNDRGCTF. CDR3 bases: TGTGCCAGCAGTTTGGTGAACGACCGGGGCTGCACCTTC.

Many counts were recorded for this clonotype. The chain couples TRBV30 to TRBJ1-4; no definite D call. The CDR3 runs 11 residues. Germline loops: CDR1 GTSNPN, CDR2 SVGIG (reference sequence). Deletions cut 2 bases from V and 7 bases from J, with 5 bases between. The CDR3 bases are TGTGCCTGGAGTAGTGGTGAAAAACTGTTTTTT. Its protein product is CAWSSGEKLFF.

Many counts were recorded for this clonotype. V gene TRBV13 combines with J gene TRBJ2-1; 14 bases agree with TRBD2. The CDR3 has 19 residues. Germline CDR1 is PRHDT and CDR2 is FYEKMQ (reference sequence). J gave up 9 bases and V 0 bases, and 13 bases lay outside the gene matches. This CDR3 reads CASSLGYTGTSGSSSEQFF. DNA of the CDR3: TGTGCCAGCAGCTTAGGGTATACCGGGACTAGCGGGAGTTCAAGTGAGCAGTTCTTC.